One and the same sample provided the 29 T cell receptor beta chains below, sequenced in a study of shared clonotypes between healthy human individuals (TCRdb year 2020). The method behind the library was the immunoSEQ multiplex PCR assay. This immuneACCESS table, as held by TCRdb, lists in-frame sequences with V and J called but not all clones. Of the missing ones, under half trace to an unresolved V gene in checked studies; the others have no known cause. The sample includes fewer than 1.6 million clones, with roughly 98.5% observed a single time. The leading ten clones occupy over 0.3% of the sample. Sequenced: naive CD4+ T cells sorted from blood. In light of the paper, this sample's cell subset or site label describes: CD45RA+ positively selected. The source is a man aged 30 to 39 in good health.

This sequence joins TRBV28 and TRBJ2-7, with TRBD2 matching 11 bases. CDR3 length: 15 amino acids. V was pared by 4 bases and J by 5 bases, with 7 bases of the junction left unmatched. Germline loops: CDR1 MDHEN, CDR2 SYDVKM. The CDR3 loop is CASSSLTSGMNEQYF. The CDR3 DNA sequence: TGTGCCAGCAGTTCCCTGACTAGCGGGATGAACGAGCAGTACTTC.

The rearrangement links TRBV30 to TRBJ2-5; no reliable D call. The CDR3 loop spans 13 amino acids. CDR1 GTSNPN and CDR2 SVGIG come from the germline V gene (reference sequence). Trimming removed 4 bases at V and 3 bases at J, with 12 bases between. CDR3 DNA: TGTGCCTGGACCTCTAGGCCAAAAGAGACCCAGTACTTC. Translation: CAWTSRPKETQYF.

This clone showed up just once. This chain connects TRBV5-1 to TRBJ2-6; 11 nucleotides line up with TRBD1. Germline-derived CDR1 and CDR2 are SGHRS and YFSETQ. With 4 bases clipped from V and 2 bases from J, the junction kept 2 bases outside the gene matches. The CDR3 is made up of 16 amino acids. CDR3 DNA: TGCGCCAGCAGCGAGGGACAGGGGGCTGGGGCCAACGTCCTGACTTTC. It codes for CASSEGQGAGANVLTF.

The V call is TRBV28, the J call TRBJ1-5; D unresolved. V dropped 5 bases and J dropped 11 bases, with 16 bases sitting between them. Per the germline V gene, CDR1 is MDHEN and CDR2 is SYDVKM. The length of the CDR3 is 13 residues. This CDR3 is CASSTPGPPAQHF. The CDR3 DNA sequence: TGTGCCAGCAGTACCCCGGGCCCTCCGGCCCAGCATTTT.

This rearrangement joins TRBV7-8 to TRBJ2-5; D not certain. V shed 1 base and J shed 0 bases, with 6 bases lying between them. The CDR3 has 14 residues. Germline V gene sequence: CDR1 SGHVS, CDR2 FQNEAQ. The CDR3 nucleotides read TGTGCCAGCAGCTTAGGACTCTACCAAGAGACCCAGTACTTC. As protein: CASSLGLYQETQYF.

The gene calls are TRBV7-2 and TRBJ1-5; 7 bases fit TRBD1. The CDR3 contains 15 residues. V shed 5 bases, J shed 0 bases, and the junction held 4 bases outside the gene matches. Germline values: CDR1 SGHTA, CDR2 FQGNSA. CDR3 in amino acids: CASSLQGDSNQPQHF. CDR3 in DNA: TGTGCCAGCAGCCTTCAGGGGGATAGCAATCAGCCCCAGCATTTT.

The V call is TRBV18, the J call TRBJ2-3; 7 nucleotides agree with TRBD1. There are 12 residues in the CDR3. Germline values: CDR1 KGHSH, CDR2 LQKENI. V was clipped by 2 bases and J by 10 bases; unmatched bases: 3. The CDR3 DNA reads TGTGCCAGCTCACCAATACAGGGGCCGCAGTATTTT. Translation: CASSPIQGPQYF. The full variable domain, its missing parts supplied by reference TRBV18 and TRBJ2-3, is NAGVMQNPRHLVRRRGQEARLRCSPMKGHSHVYWYRQLPEEGLKFMVYLQKENIIDESGMPKERFSAEFPKEGPSILRIQQVVRGDSAAYFCASSPIQGPQYFGPGTRLTVL.

This chain uses TRBV4-1 with TRBJ2-1, with D unresolved. CDR3 length: 15 residues. V shed 4 bases and J shed 0 bases, with 10 bases lying between them. CDR1 and CDR2 (germline): MGHRA, YSYEKL. The CDR3 loop reads CASSPHKSSYNEQFF. The CDR3 bases are TGCGCCAGCAGCCCCCACAAGAGCTCCTACAATGAGCAGTTCTTC.

This clone was picked up one time. V usage is TRBV5-1 and J usage is TRBJ2-5; weak D call: TRBD2 (7 bases). Germline CDR1 SGHRS, CDR2 YFSETQ. CDR3 length equals 15 residues. Trimming shortened V by 4 bases and J by 5 bases, and 18 bases separated the two germline ends. For the CDR3, the DNA is TGCGCCAGCAGCAAGGACAGCTTGGGAGGGGAGACCCAGTACTTC. This encodes CASSKDSLGGETQYF.

The chain links TRBV19 to TRBJ2-1, with 7 bases that match TRBD1. There are 16 residues in the CDR3. Germline V gene lookup returns CDR1 LNHDA and CDR2 SQIVND (reference sequence). After removal of 4 bases from V and 0 bases from J, the junction contained 6 bases not matched to a gene. CDR3 loop: CASSKNRGSSYNEQFF. CDR3 nucleotides: TGTGCCAGTAGTAAAAACAGGGGTTCCTCCTACAATGAGCAGTTCTTC. The full variable domain, in which reference TRBV19 and TRBJ2-1 provide the parts outside the CDR3, is DGGITQSPKYLFRKEGQNVTLSCEQNLNHDAMYWYRQDPGQGLRLIYYSQIVNDFQKGDIAEGYSVSREKKESFPLTVTSAQKNPTAFYLCASSKNRGSSYNEQFFGPGTRLTVL.

The V call is TRBV28, the J call TRBJ1-1; D uncertain. Germline lookup yields CDR1 MDHEN and CDR2 SYDVKM. There are 14 residues in the CDR3. The ends were cut back, 5 bases at V and 0 bases at J, with 10 bases in the middle. The CDR3 loop reads CASSPGYMNTEAFF. The CDR3, as DNA: TGTGCCAGCAGTCCCGGATACATGAACACTGAAGCTTTCTTT.

The chain carries TRBV25-1 and TRBJ2-7; 9 nucleotides line up with TRBD1. This CDR3 has 14 residues. The V and J ends lost 1 base and 3 bases, in that order; junction bases with no gene match: 1. The germline CDR1 and CDR2 sequences are MGHDK and SYGVNS. CDR3 sequence reads: CASSELGQGYEQYF. The CDR3 bases are TGTGCCAGCAGTGAATTGGGACAGGGCTACGAGCAGTACTTC.

The chain carries TRBV28 and TRBJ1-3; maybe TRBD1 (6 bases). Trimming left V 3 bases short and J 4 bases short, with 13 bases between. CDR3 length equals 15 residues. The germline CDR1 and CDR2 sequences are MDHEN and SYDVKM. The CDR3 is CASSLEGGRGNTIYF. CDR3 sequence (DNA): TGTGCCAGCAGTTTGGAGGGGGGCCGGGGAAACACCATATATTTT.

This chain links TRBV18 with TRBJ2-3; 10 nucleotides align to TRBD1. The V and J ends lost 4 bases and 0 bases, in that order; junction bases with no gene match: 4. This CDR3 has 16 residues. Germline values: CDR1 KGHSH, CDR2 LQKENI. CDR3 DNA: TGTGCCAGCTCACGGGGACAGGGGCCTAGCACAGATACGCAGTATTTT. Translating it yields CASSRGQGPSTDTQYF.

With regard to this clone: This sample includes further DNA sequences coding for the same CDR3. The CDR3 region has the DNA TGTGCCAGCAGTTTGGGTTACGAGCAGTACTTC. It translates to CASSLGYEQYF. The chain has TRBV27 and TRBJ2-7; D call uncertain. The CDR3 totals 11 residues. Trimming took off 3 bases at V and 4 bases at J, with 4 bases between the two ends. Germline V CDR1 and CDR2: MNHEY, SMNVEV (reference sequence).

The table lists this clone with a count of one. The chain combines TRBV15 with TRBJ2-7; a possible D gene is TRBD1 (5 bases). There are 14 residues in the CDR3. From germline, CDR1 is LNHNV and CDR2 YYDKDF (reference sequence). With 0 bases removed from V and 3 bases from J, the gap between germline ends came to 9 bases. The CDR3 bases are TGTGCCACCAGCAGAGATAAGGGGATCTACGAGCAGTACTTC. Protein: CATSRDKGIYEQYF.

On this clone: The same CDR3 is also encoded by other DNA sequences in this sample. The genes are TRBV18 and TRBJ2-5; TRBD1 aligns across 10 bases. The CDR3 length is 15 residues. Germline CDR1 is KGHSH and CDR2 is LQKENI. J gave up 5 bases and V 2 bases, and 5 bases lay outside the gene matches. In DNA, the CDR3 is TGTGCCAGCTCACCAGACAGGGGGCGCCGGGAGACCCAGTACTTC. Its protein product is CASSPDRGRRETQYF.

In the case of this clone: The junction differs from germline at one of its ends, possibly a read error. The rearrangement joins TRBV28 to TRBJ1-1; no clear D gene. There are 12 residues in the CDR3. From germline, CDR1 is MDHEN and CDR2 SYDVKM. The CDR3 loop is CASGLMGTEAFF. CDR3 in DNA: TGTGCCAGCGGTTTAATGGGGACTGAAGCTTTCTTT.

The genes are TRBV6-5 and TRBJ2-7; D is unclear. Trimming shortened V by 4 bases and J by 6 bases, and 7 bases separated the two germline ends. The CDR3 is made up of 11 amino acids. Germline CDR1 MNHEY, CDR2 SVGAGI. The CDR3 DNA reads as TGTGCCAGCAGTTCCCTTTTCGAGCAGTACTTC. Its translation: CASSSLFEQYF.

V gene TRBV18 combines with J gene TRBJ2-7; D ambiguous. The germline V and J ends were trimmed by 5 bases and 2 bases, with 10 bases remaining between them. The CDR3 loop spans 13 amino acids. In germline, CDR1 is KGHSH, CDR2 LQKENI. In nucleotides, the CDR3 is TGTGCCAGCTCAGCAATTGAGGCCTACGAGCAGTACTTC. This encodes CASSAIEAYEQYF.

CDR3 in amino acids: CASSPPELTDTQYF. The CDR3 bases are TGTGCCAGCTCACCACCGGAACTCACAGATACGCAGTATTTT. This chain joins TRBV18 and TRBJ2-3; D is uncertain. With 0 bases removed from V and 2 bases from J, the gap between germline ends came to 6 bases. Germline lookup yields CDR1 KGHSH and CDR2 LQKENI. CDR3 length: 14 amino acids.

The chain couples TRBV9 to TRBJ1-1, with D possibly matching TRBD1 (5 bases). There are 14 residues in the CDR3. Trimming removed 1 base at V and 1 base at J, with 8 bases between. Germline CDR1 is SGDLS and CDR2 is YYNGEE. This CDR3 reads CASSVFDRNTEAFF. In nucleotides, the CDR3 is TGTGCCAGCAGCGTATTTGACAGGAACACTGAAGCTTTCTTT.

J is TRBJ1-5 and V is TRBV6-5; D is unresolved. V was trimmed by 5 bases and J by 6 bases, leaving 17 bases between them. Germline V gene lookup returns CDR1 MNHEY and CDR2 SVGAGI. The CDR3 length is 15 residues. The CDR3 DNA is TGTGCCAGCAGTGCACTCGCGTCCCGCGGTCAGCCCCAGCATTTT. Translation: CASSALASRGQPQHF.

This chain uses TRBV27 with TRBJ2-7, with TRBD2 matching over 10 bases. The CDR3 spans 14 residues. Looked up from germline, CDR1 is MNHEY and CDR2 is SMNVEV (reference sequence). J gave up 7 bases and V 6 bases, and 9 bases lay outside the gene matches. The CDR3 is CASRLAGAIPEQYF. The CDR3 DNA sequence: TGTGCCAGCAGGCTAGCGGGAGCAATACCGGAGCAGTACTTC.

A word on this clone: At the DNA level, this CDR3 is encoded by other sequences in the same sample as well. The chain uses TRBV18 and TRBJ2-5; D is unresolved. CDR1 is KGHSH, CDR2 LQKENI, per germline. The V end was cut by 1 base, the J end by 3 bases, with 6 bases between. This CDR3 is 13 amino acids long. The CDR3 nucleotides are TGTGCCAGCTCACCACAGCAAGAAGAGACCCAGTACTTC. Amino acids: CASSPQQEETQYF. Supplemented by reference TRBV18 and TRBJ2-5, the full variable domain reads NAGVMQNPRHLVRRRGQEARLRCSPMKGHSHVYWYRQLPEEGLKFMVYLQKENIIDESGMPKERFSAEFPKEGPSILRIQQVVRGDSAAYFCASSPQQEETQYFGPGTRLLVL.

V gene TRBV15 combines with J gene TRBJ1-5, with D possibly being TRBD1 (6 bases). Trimming removed 2 bases at V and 9 bases at J, with 32 bases between. There are 20 residues in the CDR3. Germline V gene data show CDR1 as LNHNV and CDR2 as YYDKDF (reference sequence). CDR3 amino acids: CATSRYSPGQKTLHRRPQHF. For the CDR3, the DNA is TGTGCCACCAGCAGATACTCTCCCGGACAGAAAACCCTACATCGGCGGCCCCAGCATTTT. The whole variable domain, filled in from reference TRBV15 and TRBJ1-5, reads DAMVIQNPRYQVTQFGKPVTLSCSQTLNHNVMYWYQQKSSQAPKLLFHYYDKDFNNEADTPDNFQSRRPNTSFCFLDIRSPGLGDTAMYLCATSRYSPGQKTLHRRPQHFGDGTRLSIL.

V usage is TRBV29-1 and J usage is TRBJ1-2; maybe TRBD1 (5 bases). Germline V gene lookup returns CDR1 SQVTM and CDR2 ANQGSEA. V lost 7 bases and J 4 bases, leaving 16 bases between the germline ends. The CDR3 sequence is 13 residues long. CDR3 amino acids: CSADLQGFYGYTF. CDR3 coding DNA: TGCAGCGCCGATCTTCAGGGTTTCTATGGCTACACCTTC.

The genes are TRBV2 and TRBJ1-1, with D unclear. Germline CDR1 SNHLY, CDR2 FYNNEI. The CDR3 is 13 residues long. Between the trimmed V and J ends, which lost 6 bases and 0 bases, there was a span of 8 bases. The DNA for the CDR3 is TGTGCCAGCAGCTCAGAGGTGAACACTGAAGCTTTCTTT. Translated: CASSSEVNTEAFF.

The chain uses TRBV6-1 and TRBJ2-2; D may be TRBD1 (6 bases). Trimming took off 6 bases at V and 5 bases at J, with 16 bases between the two ends. Looked up from germline, CDR1 is MNHNS and CDR2 is SASEGT. CDR3 size: 15 residues. The CDR3 loop is CASSEQGLGTGELFF. CDR3 bases: TGTGCCAGCAGCGAACAGGGTCTAGGGACCGGGGAGCTGTTTTTT.